Detailed here is one T cell receptor beta chain. This sample is part of a study of cytotoxic CD8 clonotypes in ibrutinib-treated CLL. CDR3 length: 14 residues. Germline-derived CDR1 and CDR2 are SGDLS and YYNGEE. Trimming at V came to 0 bases and at J to 3 bases, leaving 2 bases not matched to a gene. Clones were sequenced by immunoSEQ multiplex PCR, and TCRdb holds only the in-frame ones, with some missing. The sample includes about 45,000 clones, 65% of them seen just once. This receptor was identified in a human donor with chronic lymphocytic leukemia. The rearrangement uses TRBV9 and TRBJ2-7; 8 bases map to TRBD2. The sequencing here drew on PBMCs, taken after 24 months of ibrutinib treatment. This CDR3 is CASSVASGSYEQYF. CDR3 bases: TGTGCCAGCAGCGTAGCAAGCGGGAGCTACGAGCAGTACTTC.